The clone carrying this T cell receptor (beta chain) was observed many times. Its cognate antigen is unknown. The source of the sample is a study of regulatory T cells in long-lasting Graves disease. The time point is: newly diagnosed GD, antithyroid drugs for less than 3 months. The TCR library was prepared using RNA isolated from PBMCs. Combining iRepertoire HTBI primers with Arm-PCR of CDR3 regions, the authors built TCR beta libraries. TCRdb reprocessed the multiplex PCR reads with MiXCR, giving one entry per CDR3 protein. The sample holds about 210,000 distinct CDR3 sequences, about 19% seen once. Study-wide results and limits: Public clonotype sharing was higher in persistent than newly diagnosed patients.

Germline loops: CDR1 ENHRY, CDR2 SYGVKD. V lost 3 bases to trimming and J lost 6 bases; unmatched junction nucleotides: 7. This CDR3 spans 15 amino acids. The data were also submitted as part of a second study, on T cells in Graves' hyperthyroidism and ophthalmopathy.

This clonotype was sampled from a young woman with Graves disease. This material consisted of peripheral blood mononuclear cells (PBMCs), taken at new diagnosis, from a patient treated with antithyroid drugs. The rearrangement uses TRBV10-3 and TRBJ2-7; 11 bases align to TRBD2. The DNA for the CDR3 is TGTGCCATCAGTGATCGACTAGCGGGGATACCCGAGCAGTACTTC. It is translated as CAISDRLAGIPEQYF.